These 30 T cell receptor beta chains were sequenced from one sample in a study of T cells in narcolepsy. Data came from immunoSEQ multiplex PCR; TCRdb stores just in-frame clones and leaves some out. The table lists about 12,000 clones, roughly 93% of them singletons. Sequencing was done on a sample of CD45RA- memory CD4+ T cells from PBMCs. These receptors were collected from a human donor with narcolepsy.

This chain uses TRBV30 with TRBJ2-1; 8 positions match TRBD2. Losses at the gene ends were 0 bases for V and 3 bases for J; bases not matched to a gene: 10. Per the germline V gene, CDR1 is GTSNPN and CDR2 is SVGIG (reference sequence). The CDR3 is 17 amino acids. The CDR3 DNA follows: TGTGCCTGGAGTGTTGGCGCGGGAGGTCCCCTCTACAATGAGCAGTTCTTC. Its protein is CAWSVGAGGPLYNEQFF.

The CDR3 spells CASKFGTGGSYEQYF. The DNA for the CDR3 is TGTGCCAGCAAGTTCGGGACAGGGGGCAGCTACGAGCAGTACTTC. J is TRBJ2-5 and V is TRBV6-1; 12 nucleotides agree with TRBD1. The J call may be faulty, since TRBJ2-7 better matches the DNA end. The CDR3 loop spans 15 amino acids. Germline V CDR1 and CDR2: MNHNS, SASEGT.

The CDR3 sequence is CASSPTLQETQYF. CDR3 in DNA: TGTGCCAGCTCTCCCACACTTCAAGAGACCCAGTACTTC. This sequence joins TRBV18 and TRBJ2-5; no clear D gene. The CDR3 is 13 residues long. Trimming stripped 6 bases from V and 2 bases from J, with 10 bases between. The germline CDR1 and CDR2 sequences are KGHSH and LQKENI. The full variable domain, rest sourced from reference TRBV18 and TRBJ2-5, is NAGVMQNPRHLVRRRGQEARLRCSPMKGHSHVYWYRQLPEEGLKFMVYLQKENIIDESGMPKERFSAEFPKEGPSILRIQQVVRGDSAAYFCASSPTLQETQYFGPGTRLLVL.

In DNA, the CDR3 is TGTGCCAGCAGTTCCTTGGGACAGGGGGTGATGAACACTGAAGCTTTCTTT. Its protein is CASSSLGQGVMNTEAFF. The chain employs TRBV27 and TRBJ1-1; 11 bases fit TRBD1. Germline V CDR1 and CDR2: MNHEY, SMNVEV (reference sequence). Trimming removed 4 bases from V and 0 bases from J; junction bases left unmatched: 7. The CDR3 runs 17 residues.

This chain links TRBV19 with TRBJ2-5; unclear D gene. V lost 3 bases and J 3 bases, leaving 8 bases between the germline ends. This CDR3 is 13 amino acids long. Germline V gene data show CDR1 as LNHDA and CDR2 as SQIVND (reference sequence). The CDR3: CASSMTRKETQYF. The CDR3 coding sequence is TGTGCCAGTAGTATGACCCGAAAAGAGACCCAGTACTTC. Together with reference TRBV19 and TRBJ2-5, the CDR3 gives the full variable domain: DGGITQSPKYLFRKEGQNVTLSCEQNLNHDAMYWYRQDPGQGLRLIYYSQIVNDFQKGDIAEGYSVSREKKESFPLTVTSAQKNPTAFYLCASSMTRKETQYFGPGTRLLVL.

The chain couples TRBV5-1 to TRBJ2-3; 10 bases are a match to TRBD1. The ends lost 4 bases at V and 3 bases at J; junction bases unmatched: 5. The germline V gene encodes CDR1 SGHRS and CDR2 YFSETQ. The CDR3 totals 15 residues. CDR3 bases: TGCGCCAGCAGCCAGGGACAGGGGATGACAGATACGCAGTATTTT. This encodes CASSQGQGMTDTQYF. The variable domain in full, with the rest retrieved from reference TRBV5-1 and TRBJ2-3, is KAGVTQTPRYLIKTRGQQVTLSCSPISGHRSVSWYQQTPGQGLQFLFEYFSETQRNKGNFPGRFSGRQFSNSRSEMNVSTLELGDSALYLCASSQGQGMTDTQYFGPGTRLTVL.

This rearrangement joins TRBV4-1 to TRBJ1-2, with 7 bases aligning to TRBD1. J gave up 3 bases and V 0 bases, and 7 bases lay outside the gene matches. Germline CDR1 reads MGHRA; CDR2 reads YSYEKL. This CDR3 is 16 amino acids long. CDR3 in amino acids: CASSQDPGQGDYGYTF. DNA for the CDR3: TGCGCCAGCAGCCAAGATCCCGGCCAGGGGGACTATGGCTACACCTTC.

V is TRBV6-5 and J is TRBJ1-1; the D is unclear. CDR1 MNHEY and CDR2 SVGAGI come from the germline V gene. CDR3 length equals 13 residues. Trimming removed 8 bases at V and 0 bases at J, with 10 bases between. CDR3 bases: TGTGCCAGCTATCGCAACATGAACACTGAAGCTTTCTTT. Its protein is CASYRNMNTEAFF.

The chain employs TRBV19 and TRBJ2-5; the D gene is possibly TRBD1 (5 bases). Between the trimmed V and J ends, which lost 1 base and 11 bases, there was a span of 20 bases. The CDR3 totals 15 residues. CDR1 LNHDA and CDR2 SQIVND come from the germline V gene (reference sequence). This CDR3 is CASSIVYDSSIEQYF. The CDR3, as DNA: TGTGCCAGTAGTATAGTATACGACAGCTCTATTGAGCAGTACTTC.

The CDR3, as DNA: TGTGCCAGTACAGGGGCAGGGTGGGAGCTGTTTTTT. Its translation is CASTGAGWELFF. The V call is TRBV19, the J call TRBJ1-4; D is perhaps TRBD1 (6 bases). Gene TRBJ2-2 matches the end of the DNA better, so the J call may be wrong. Germline CDR1 LNHDA, CDR2 SQIVND (reference sequence). The CDR3 is made up of 12 amino acids.

The chain has TRBV19 and TRBJ2-2; 9 bases fit TRBD1. The junction had 9 bases not matched to a gene; V was cut back by 5 bases and J by 8 bases. Germline CDR1 LNHDA, CDR2 SQIVND (reference sequence). The CDR3 spans 15 residues. In DNA form, the CDR3 reads TGTGCCAGTAGTCCTCGGCACAGGGGGCTTGGGGAGCTGTTTTTT. Translation gives CASSPRHRGLGELFF.

The chain couples TRBV10-1 to TRBJ2-4; 8 positions agree with TRBD1. This CDR3 comprises 13 residues. With 5 bases clipped from V and 5 bases from J, the junction kept 2 bases outside the gene matches. Germline assignment: CDR1 WNHNN and CDR2 SYGVQD (reference sequence). The CDR3 sequence: CASSLQGENIQYF. As DNA, the CDR3 is TGCGCCAGCAGTCTACAGGGGGAAAACATTCAGTACTTC.

The J gene is TRBJ2-5, the V gene TRBV6-1; 7 bases match TRBD1. The CDR3 covers 13 residues. The germline V gene has CDR1 MNHNS and CDR2 SASEGT. The trim removed 6 bases at V and 0 bases at J, leaving 1 base unmatched. The DNA for the CDR3 is TGTGCCAGCAGGGGACAGTACCAAGAGACCCAGTACTTC. Its translation: CASRGQYQETQYF.

The genes are TRBV11-2 and TRBJ2-4; 8 nucleotides line up with TRBD1. The ends lost 5 bases at V and 2 bases at J; junction bases unmatched: 11. This CDR3 is 17 amino acids long. CDR1 is SGHAT and CDR2 is FQNNGV in the germline V gene. CDR3 protein: CASSTATGAGSKNIQYF. The CDR3 DNA reads as TGTGCCAGCAGCACGGCGACAGGGGCCGGGTCCAAAAACATTCAGTACTTC.

V and J are TRBV6-6 and TRBJ1-1; no definite D call. Germline V gene data show CDR1 as MNHNY and CDR2 as SVGAGI (reference sequence). Trimming took off 5 bases at V and 4 bases at J, with 8 bases between the two ends. The CDR3 runs to 12 residues. This chain's CDR3 is CASSTIGTEAFF. The CDR3 DNA sequence: TGTGCCAGCAGTACAATAGGCACTGAAGCTTTCTTT.

The chain uses TRBV19 and TRBJ2-3; D may be TRBD2 (5 bases). Trimming took 0 bases from V and 0 from J, leaving 10 bases between them. In germline, CDR1 is LNHDA, CDR2 SQIVND (reference sequence). This CDR3 has 16 residues. CDR3 residues: CASSIDNGGSTDTQYF. The CDR3 region has the DNA TGTGCCAGTAGTATAGATAACGGCGGGAGCACAGATACGCAGTATTTT.

This clone was recorded a few times. The V and J genes are TRBV18 and TRBJ2-1; D remains ambiguous. The CDR3 length is 14 residues. V lost 6 bases, J lost 6 bases, and 15 bases lay in between. The germline V gene encodes CDR1 KGHSH and CDR2 LQKENI. CDR3 sequence: CASSPGVRGNEQFF. CDR3 sequence (DNA): TGTGCCAGCTCGCCGGGTGTTAGAGGCAATGAGCAGTTCTTC.

Only one count was recorded for this clone. The rearrangement uses TRBV5-6 and TRBJ1-2; D possibly corresponds to TRBD1 (6 bases). Between the trimmed V and J ends, which lost 1 base and 6 bases, there was a span of 13 bases. The CDR3 loop spans 14 amino acids. The germline V gene has CDR1 SGHDT and CDR2 YYEEEE. CDR3 nucleotide sequence: TGTGCCAGCAGCTTGACTGGACAGTTGCATGGCTACACCTTC. It encodes CASSLTGQLHGYTF.

The chain is built from TRBV7-2 and TRBJ1-1; 7 nucleotides line up with TRBD1. The V gene's germline CDR1 is SGHTA and CDR2 FQGNSA. The CDR3 length is 14 residues. Trimming at V came to 5 bases and at J to 0 bases, leaving 3 bases not matched to a gene. Here the CDR3 reads CASSATGLNTEAFF. The CDR3 DNA reads as TGTGCCAGCAGCGCGACAGGGTTGAACACTGAAGCTTTCTTT.

This clone was counted once. This chain connects TRBV10-3 to TRBJ2-1; D may match TRBD1 or TRBD2 (6 bases each). Trimming took off 6 bases at V and 4 bases at J, with 13 bases between the two ends. CDR1 is ENHRY, CDR2 SYGVKD, per germline. This CDR3 spans 14 amino acids. The CDR3 nucleotides are TGTGCCATCAGCTCAAAGGGGGGATACAATGAGCAGTTCTTC. Translated, it gives CAISSKGGYNEQFF.

This sequence joins TRBV5-4 and TRBJ2-3; 9 bases fit TRBD2. Germline CDR1 SGHNT, CDR2 YYREEE (reference sequence). The CDR3 extends over 16 amino acids. V lost 4 bases to trimming and J lost 0 bases; unmatched junction nucleotides: 6. In DNA, the CDR3 is TGTGCCAGCAGCCCTGGGACTAGCATGAGCACAGATACGCAGTATTTT. As protein: CASSPGTSMSTDTQYF.

The V and J genes are TRBV5-6 and TRBJ1-2, with a tentative D call TRBD1 (5 bases). Per germline, CDR1 SGHDT and CDR2 YYEEEE. This CDR3 region has 13 residues. The V end was cut by 5 bases, the J end by 7 bases, with 15 bases between. The CDR3 DNA is TGTGCCAGCAGTTCAGGGTCAGGGCTTGGCTACACCTTC. This translates into CASSSGSGLGYTF. Looking up the rest from reference TRBV5-6 and TRBJ1-2 gives the full variable domain: DAGVTQSPTHLIKTRGQQVTLRCSPKSGHDTVSWYQQALGQGPQFIFQYYEEEERQRGNFPDRFSGHQFPNYSSELNVNALLLGDSALYLCASSSGSGLGYTFGSGTRLTVV.

The chain is built from TRBV15 and TRBJ2-6, with D tentatively TRBD1 or TRBD2 (6 bases each). Trimming shortened V by 2 bases and J by 0 bases, and 14 bases separated the two germline ends. CDR1 and CDR2 from the germline V gene are LNHNV and YYDKDF (reference sequence). This CDR3 has 18 residues. The CDR3 reads CATSRQQGGGSGANVLTF. CDR3 DNA: TGTGCCACCAGCAGACAACAAGGAGGGGGCTCTGGGGCCAACGTCCTGACTTTC.

The gene calls are TRBV7-2 and TRBJ2-3; the D gene is possibly TRBD2 (5 bases). The CDR3 runs 16 residues. Germline V gene data show CDR1 as SGHTA and CDR2 as FQGNSA. V lost 5 bases, J lost 2 bases, and 17 bases lay in between. CDR3 in amino acids: CASSPESGGSTDTQYF. CDR3 bases: TGTGCCAGCAGCCCCGAGAGCGGAGGCTCCACAGATACGCAGTATTTT.

The V gene is TRBV10-2, the J gene TRBJ1-2; weak D call: TRBD1 (6 bases). The CDR3 loop spans 14 amino acids. The V gene lost 0 bases and the J gene lost 7 bases, with 12 bases spanning the gap. Germline V lookup: CDR1 WSHSY, CDR2 SAAADI. DNA for the CDR3: TGCGCCAGCAGTGAGTCTCACAGGGACGGTGGCTACACCTTC. It translates to CASSESHRDGGYTF.

This rearrangement joins TRBV25-1 to TRBJ2-1; 7 bases fit TRBD1. Losses at the gene ends were 8 bases for V and 7 bases for J; bases not matched to a gene: 8. Germline-derived CDR1 and CDR2 are MGHDK and SYGVNS. The CDR3 has 13 amino acids. CDR3 DNA sequence: TGTGCCAGCCTCAGGGGGTTGGGGAATGAGCAGTTCTTC. It codes for CASLRGLGNEQFF.

The V call is TRBV4-2, the J call TRBJ2-5; D unresolved. V lost 0 bases and J 4 bases, leaving 9 bases between the germline ends. The CDR3 extends over 14 amino acids. Per germline, CDR1 LGHNA and CDR2 YNFKEQ. The CDR3 DNA follows: TGTGCCAGCAGCCAAGATAGGGAAATAGAGACCCAGTACTTC. This gives the protein CASSQDREIETQYF.

This clone was recorded once. The rearrangement joins TRBV7-9 to TRBJ2-2; perhaps TRBD1 as D (6 bases). V was cut by 10 bases and J by 7 bases, with 19 bases left in between. This CDR3 is 14 amino acids long. The V gene's germline CDR1 is SEHNR and CDR2 FQNEAQ (reference sequence). CDR3 sequence (DNA): TGTGCCACCCAACAGACAGGTTTCGGCGGGGAGCTGTTTTTT. It encodes CATQQTGFGGELFF.

The chain has TRBV18 and TRBJ1-2; 7 nucleotides align to TRBD1. The V gene end was trimmed by 4 bases and the J gene end by 2 bases; junction bases not matched to a gene: 1. The germline V gene encodes CDR1 KGHSH and CDR2 LQKENI. The CDR3 has 13 residues. CDR3 loop: CASSRGQNYGYTF. DNA of the CDR3: TGTGCCAGCTCACGGGGACAGAACTATGGCTACACCTTC.

This chain connects TRBV19 to TRBJ2-3, with a possible D match to TRBD1 (6 bases). This CDR3 region has 16 residues. CDR1 is LNHDA and CDR2 is SQIVND in the germline V gene (reference sequence). The germline V and J ends were trimmed by 4 bases and 4 bases, with 18 bases remaining between them. The CDR3 region is CASSTLARGDSDTQYF. Written as DNA, the CDR3 is TGTGCCAGTAGTACCCTTGCCAGGGGTGATTCAGATACGCAGTATTTT.